Listed below are T cell receptor beta chains from one sample, sequenced in a study of blood T cell repertoires in COVID-19. TCRdb's copy holds only in-frame clones and misses some; the assay was immunoSEQ multiplex PCR. This sample has around 250,000 clones; around 85% occur once, and the top ten carry about 1.9%. The sequenced material came from PBMCs or T cells enriched from blood (not recorded which). All receptors derive from a woman aged 50 to 60 who had recovered from COVID-19. CDR3s include the opening cysteine and the closing phenylalanine or tryptophan. Fields, in order: D gene, J gene, V gene, clone size, CDR3 DNA, CDR3 protein. The D gene is left open where the match is weak. Clone size is shown for a subset of rows, as once, few, many or a class of expanded clone.

D gene: TRBD2
J gene: TRBJ2-1
V gene: TRBV7-8
clone size: .
CDR3 DNA: TGTGCCAGCAGCTTAGCTCCGGTAAGCGGGAGAGCATATGAGCAGTTCTTC
CDR3 protein: CASSLAPVSGRAYEQFF

D gene: .
J gene: TRBJ2-3
V gene: TRBV19
clone size: .
CDR3 DNA: TGTGCCAGTAGCCCCGGCGACAGGTTCACAGATACGCAGTATTTT
CDR3 protein: CASSPGDRFTDTQYF

D gene: TRBD1
J gene: TRBJ2-7
V gene: TRBV7-2
clone size: once
CDR3 DNA: TGTGCCAGTGGACGACAGGGGGCTATTAGCGAGCAGTACTTC
CDR3 protein: CASGRQGAISEQYF

D gene: TRBD2
J gene: TRBJ2-5
V gene: TRBV5-1
clone size: .
CDR3 DNA: TGCGCCAGCAGCCCGGCCCTAGCGGGGATACAAGAGACCCAGTACTTC
CDR3 protein: CASSPALAGIQETQYF

D gene: TRBD1
J gene: TRBJ1-1
V gene: TRBV2
clone size: few
CDR3 DNA: TGTGCCAGCAGTCGGGACAGTGAGTTTGAAGCTTTCTTT
CDR3 protein: CASSRDSEFEAFF

D gene: .
J gene: TRBJ2-7
V gene: TRBV5-1
clone size: .
CDR3 DNA: TGCGCCAGCAGGGAAATAACAGGGGAGGTTAGCGGCTCGTACTTC
CDR3 protein: CASREITGEVSGSYF

D gene: TRBD1
J gene: TRBJ1-5
V gene: TRBV5-6
clone size: .
CDR3 DNA: TGTGCCAGCAGCTTCCGGGACAGGGGATATCAGCCCCAGCATTTT
CDR3 protein: CASSFRDRGYQPQHF

D gene: TRBD1
J gene: TRBJ1-6
V gene: TRBV4-1
clone size: .
CDR3 DNA: TGCGCCAGCAGCCCTCACACGCCGACAGGGGCGAATTCACCCCTCCACTTT
CDR3 protein: CASSPHTPTGANSPLHF

D gene: .
J gene: TRBJ1-1
V gene: TRBV5-1
clone size: .
CDR3 DNA: TGCGCCAGCAGCTTGGGACCCGCAGGTGCTGAAGCTTTCTTT
CDR3 protein: CASSLGPAGAEAFF

D gene: .
J gene: TRBJ2-7
V gene: TRBV29-1
clone size: .
CDR3 DNA: TGCAGCGTTCTTACCTACGAGCAGTACTTC
CDR3 protein: CSVLTYEQYF

D gene: .
J gene: TRBJ2-6
V gene: TRBV5-1
clone size: few
CDR3 DNA: TGCGCCAGCAGCCCTGGGGACACCCTCGCTGGGGCCAACGTCCTGACTTTC
CDR3 protein: CASSPGDTLAGANVLTF

D gene: TRBD1
J gene: TRBJ1-6
V gene: TRBV5-6
clone size: .
CDR3 DNA: TGTGCCAGCAGCTTCGGGACAGGGGGCAATTCACCCCTCCACTTT
CDR3 protein: CASSFGTGGNSPLHF

D gene: TRBD1
J gene: TRBJ1-4
V gene: TRBV28
clone size: .
CDR3 DNA: TGTGCCAGCACCCAGACAGGGGTTGGTGAAAAACTGTTTTTT
CDR3 protein: CASTQTGVGEKLFF

D gene: .
J gene: TRBJ1-2
V gene: TRBV6-5
clone size: .
CDR3 DNA: TGTGCCAGCCAAGCCGGTGGCAGGTTGCATGGCTACACCTTC
CDR3 protein: CASQAGGRLHGYTF

D gene: .
J gene: TRBJ1-1
V gene: TRBV7-9
clone size: .
CDR3 DNA: TGTGCCAGCAGCGTACCGGGGTCCGGGACTGAAGCTTTCTTT
CDR3 protein: CASSVPGSGTEAFF

D gene: .
J gene: TRBJ2-7
V gene: TRBV5-1
clone size: .
CDR3 DNA: TGCGCCAGCAGCTTGGGACTAGGCGAGCAGTACTTC
CDR3 protein: CASSLGLGEQYF

D gene: .
J gene: TRBJ1-1
V gene: TRBV2
clone size: once
CDR3 DNA: TGTGCCAGCATGGGCGTATCGGGACTAAATGAAGCTTTCTTT
CDR3 protein: CASMGVSGLNEAFF

D gene: TRBD2
J gene: TRBJ2-3
V gene: TRBV2
clone size: .
CDR3 DNA: TGTGCCAGCAGTTATAAGCGGGAGGGCTCAGATACGCAGTATTTT
CDR3 protein: CASSYKREGSDTQYF

D gene: .
J gene: TRBJ1-1
V gene: TRBV7-9
clone size: .
CDR3 DNA: TGTGCCAGCAGCTTAGTCGTCAGTTTCAGATCTTTCTTT
CDR3 protein: CASSLVVSFRSFF

D gene: .
J gene: TRBJ2-1
V gene: TRBV5-1
clone size: few
CDR3 DNA: TGCGCCAGCAGCCCCGGCGGGACCTACAATGAGCAGTTCTTC
CDR3 protein: CASSPGGTYNEQFF

D gene: TRBD1
J gene: TRBJ2-1
V gene: TRBV3-1/TRBV3-2
clone size: .
CDR3 DNA: TGTGCCAGCAGTCTAAAGCAGGGGGCTTCGGTTGAGCAGTTCTTC
CDR3 protein: CASSLKQGASVEQFF

D gene: .
J gene: TRBJ2-2
V gene: TRBV14
clone size: .
CDR3 DNA: TGTGCCAGCAGCCTCGGGACTGCGAACACCGGGGAGCTGTTTTTT
CDR3 protein: CASSLGTANTGELFF

D gene: .
J gene: TRBJ2-6
V gene: TRBV19
clone size: .
CDR3 DNA: TGTGCCAGTAGTAAAAGGGGTGCTGGGGCCAACGTCCTGACTTTC
CDR3 protein: CASSKRGAGANVLTF

D gene: TRBD2
J gene: TRBJ2-3
V gene: TRBV5-1
clone size: .
CDR3 DNA: TGCGCCAGCAGCTCCGGACTAGCGGGAATCGGGACAGATACGCAGTATTTT
CDR3 protein: CASSSGLAGIGTDTQYF

D gene: TRBD2
J gene: TRBJ2-3
V gene: TRBV5-5
clone size: once
CDR3 DNA: TGTGCCAGCAGCTCCAGACTAGCGGGAGCGGCAGATACGCAGTATTTT
CDR3 protein: CASSSRLAGAADTQYF

D gene: .
J gene: TRBJ2-1
V gene: TRBV7-8
clone size: .
CDR3 DNA: TGTGCCAGCAGCTTCATAATACGGCAGGGTCCTTACTCCTACAATGAGCAGTTCTTC
CDR3 protein: CASSFIIRQGPYSYNEQFF

D gene: .
J gene: TRBJ1-3
V gene: TRBV19
clone size: .
CDR3 DNA: TGTGCCAGTAGTATGAGACAGCTCTCTGGAAACACCATATATTTT
CDR3 protein: CASSMRQLSGNTIYF

D gene: .
J gene: TRBJ2-3
V gene: TRBV20-1
clone size: .
CDR3 DNA: TGCAGTGCTAGTTGGGAGGTAGGGAAGGGCGGGGCAGATACGCAGTATTTT
CDR3 protein: CSASWEVGKGGADTQYF

D gene: TRBD2
J gene: TRBJ2-1
V gene: TRBV7-8
clone size: .
CDR3 DNA: TGTGCCAGCAGCTTAGGGATGAGGGAGGGCACATTGAGCTCCTACAATGAGCAGTTCTTC
CDR3 protein: CASSLGMREGTLSSYNEQFF

D gene: .
J gene: TRBJ1-2
V gene: TRBV6-5
clone size: .
CDR3 DNA: TGTGCCACCTCCCCGGACAATGCCTATGGCTACACCTTC
CDR3 protein: CATSPDNAYGYTF

D gene: .
J gene: TRBJ1-3
V gene: TRBV2
clone size: .
CDR3 DNA: TGTGCCAGCAGGACATACTCTGGAAACACCATATATTTT
CDR3 protein: CASRTYSGNTIYF

D gene: .
J gene: TRBJ2-2
V gene: TRBV7-9
clone size: .
CDR3 DNA: TGTGCCAGCAGCTTAGAACGGGGCGGGATCACCGGGGAGCTGTTTTTT
CDR3 protein: CASSLERGGITGELFF